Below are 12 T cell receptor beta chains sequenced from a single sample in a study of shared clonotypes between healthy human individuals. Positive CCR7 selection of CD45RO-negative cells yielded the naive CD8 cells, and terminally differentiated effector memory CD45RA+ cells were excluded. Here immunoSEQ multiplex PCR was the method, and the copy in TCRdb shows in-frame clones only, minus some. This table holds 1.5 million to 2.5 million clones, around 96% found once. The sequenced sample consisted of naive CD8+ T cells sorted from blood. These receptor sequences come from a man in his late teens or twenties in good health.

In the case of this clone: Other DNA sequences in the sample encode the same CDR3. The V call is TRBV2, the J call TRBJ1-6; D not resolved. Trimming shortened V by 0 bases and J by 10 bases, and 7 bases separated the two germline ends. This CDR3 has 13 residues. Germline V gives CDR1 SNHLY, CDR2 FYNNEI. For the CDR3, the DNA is TGTGCCAGCAGTGAAGCGCTTGGATCACCCCTCCACTTT. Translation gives CASSEALGSPLHF.

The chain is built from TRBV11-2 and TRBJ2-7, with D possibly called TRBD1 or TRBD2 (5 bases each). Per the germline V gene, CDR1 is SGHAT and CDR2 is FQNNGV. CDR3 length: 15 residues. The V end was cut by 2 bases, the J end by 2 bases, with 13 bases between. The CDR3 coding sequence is TGTGCCAGCAGCTTACCCGGGACCGAGCCCTACGAGCAGTACTTC. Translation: CASSLPGTEPYEQYF.

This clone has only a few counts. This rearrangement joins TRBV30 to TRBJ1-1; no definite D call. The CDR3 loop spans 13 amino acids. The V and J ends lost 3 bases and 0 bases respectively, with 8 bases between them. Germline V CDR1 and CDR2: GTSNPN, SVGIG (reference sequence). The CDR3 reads CAWRRSVNTEAFF. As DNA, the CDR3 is TGTGCCTGGAGACGAAGCGTGAACACTGAAGCTTTCTTT.

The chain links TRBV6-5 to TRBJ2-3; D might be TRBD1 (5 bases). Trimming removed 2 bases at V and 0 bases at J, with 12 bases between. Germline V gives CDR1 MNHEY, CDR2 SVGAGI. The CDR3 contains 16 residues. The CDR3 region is CASSYRDSLSTDTQYF. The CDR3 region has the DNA TGTGCCAGCAGTTACCGCGACAGCCTTAGCACAGATACGCAGTATTTT.

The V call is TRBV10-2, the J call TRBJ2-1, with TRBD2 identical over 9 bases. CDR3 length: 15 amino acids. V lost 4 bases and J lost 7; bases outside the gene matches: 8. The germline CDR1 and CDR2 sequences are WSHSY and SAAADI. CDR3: CASSVGLALGNEQFF. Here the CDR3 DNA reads TGCGCCAGCAGTGTAGGACTAGCGTTGGGGAATGAGCAGTTCTTC.

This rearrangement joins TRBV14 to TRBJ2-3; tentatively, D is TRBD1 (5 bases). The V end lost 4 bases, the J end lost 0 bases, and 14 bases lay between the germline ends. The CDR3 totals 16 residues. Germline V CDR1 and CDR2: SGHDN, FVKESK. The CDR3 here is CASSPAGLLSTDTQYF. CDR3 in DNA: TGTGCCAGCAGCCCCGCAGGGCTTCTTAGCACAGATACGCAGTATTTT.

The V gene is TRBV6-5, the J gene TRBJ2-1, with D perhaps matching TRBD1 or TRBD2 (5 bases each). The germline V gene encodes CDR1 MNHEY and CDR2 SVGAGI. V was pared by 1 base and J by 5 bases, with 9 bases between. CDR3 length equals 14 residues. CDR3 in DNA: TGTGCCAGCAGTTACTATGGGGGTAACAATGAGCAGTTCTTC. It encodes CASSYYGGNNEQFF.

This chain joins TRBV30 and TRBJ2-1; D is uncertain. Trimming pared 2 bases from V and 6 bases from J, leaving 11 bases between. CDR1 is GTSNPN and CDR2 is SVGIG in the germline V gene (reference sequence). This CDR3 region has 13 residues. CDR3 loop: CAWSWSPTNEQFF. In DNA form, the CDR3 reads TGTGCCTGGAGTTGGAGTCCCACCAATGAGCAGTTCTTC.

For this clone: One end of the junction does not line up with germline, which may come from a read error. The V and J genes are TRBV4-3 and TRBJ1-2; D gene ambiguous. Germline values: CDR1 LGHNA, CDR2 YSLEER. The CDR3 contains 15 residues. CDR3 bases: TGCGCCAGCAGCCAAGACCCCACCGCCGACTACGGCTACACCTTC. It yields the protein CASSQDPTADYGYTF.

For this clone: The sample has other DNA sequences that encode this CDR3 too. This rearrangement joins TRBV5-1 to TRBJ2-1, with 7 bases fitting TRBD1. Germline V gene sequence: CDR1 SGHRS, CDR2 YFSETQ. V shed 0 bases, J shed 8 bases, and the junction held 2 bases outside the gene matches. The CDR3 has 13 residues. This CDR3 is CASSLGQGHEQFF. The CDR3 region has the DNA TGCGCCAGCAGCTTGGGACAGGGACATGAGCAGTTCTTC.

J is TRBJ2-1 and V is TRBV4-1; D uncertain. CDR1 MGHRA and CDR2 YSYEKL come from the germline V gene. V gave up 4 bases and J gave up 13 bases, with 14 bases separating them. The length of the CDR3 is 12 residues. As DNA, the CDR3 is TGCGCCAGCAGCCTGTCCCCTGCGGCTCAGTTCTTC. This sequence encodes CASSLSPAAQFF.

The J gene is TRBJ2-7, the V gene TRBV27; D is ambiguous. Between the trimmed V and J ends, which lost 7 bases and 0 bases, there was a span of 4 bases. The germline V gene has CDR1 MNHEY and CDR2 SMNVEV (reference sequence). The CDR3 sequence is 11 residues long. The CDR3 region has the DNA TGTGCCAGCACCCTCTCCTACGAGCAGTACTTC. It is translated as CASTLSYEQYF.